This passage covers 30 T cell receptor beta chains from one sample sequenced in a study of immune characterization of retroperitoneal liposarcoma. In TCRdb, the PCR reads were re-called with MiXCR into one record per CDR3 protein. The profile shows under 1,500 distinct CDR3 sequences, 40% to 55% of them singletons. Sequencing was carried out using tumor tissue. The receptors here all came from a male donor with retroperitoneal liposarcoma.

The J gene is TRBJ2-3, the V gene TRBV10-1, with 13 bases that match TRBD2. Looked up from germline, CDR1 is WNHNN and CDR2 is SYGVQD (reference sequence). The CDR3 sequence is 16 residues long. Trimming took 0 bases from V and 4 from J; bases not matched to a gene: 1. CDR3 in DNA: TGCGCCAGCAGTGAGTCAACTAGCGGGAGGGCAGATACGCAGTATTTT. It is translated as CASSESTSGRADTQYF.

The J gene is TRBJ2-5, the V gene TRBV6-1, with D possibly matching TRBD1 (5 bases). Trimming took 7 bases from V and 11 from J, leaving 29 bases between them. CDR1 and CDR2 from the germline V gene are MNHNS and SASEGT. CDR3 size: 16 residues. CDR3 sequence (DNA): TGTGCCAGCAAAGCTGCAACAGGACCCTCCTACAATGAGCAGTACTTC. It specifies CASKAATGPSYNEQYF.

V is TRBV6-8 and J is TRBJ2-1, with a tentative D call TRBD1 (5 bases). CDR1 MNHGY and CDR2 SAAAGT come from the germline V gene. This CDR3 has 14 residues. The V and J ends lost 5 bases and 0 bases respectively, with 8 bases between them. The CDR3 nucleotides read TGTGCCAGCAGTGCTGACAGCTCCTACAATGAGCAGTTCTTC. As protein: CASSADSSYNEQFF.

This clonotype was detected only a few times. This chain joins TRBV27 and TRBJ2-7; D is ambiguous. This CDR3 is 11 amino acids long. Per the germline V gene, CDR1 is MNHEY and CDR2 is SMNVEV (reference sequence). Trimming pared 4 bases from V and 4 bases from J, leaving 5 bases between. The CDR3 nucleotides read TGTGCCAGCAGTTCCTCTTACGAGCAGTACTTC. Its protein product is CASSSSYEQYF.

V is TRBV6-5 and J is TRBJ2-3; D ambiguous. The tail of the sequence fits TRBJ2-1 better, so the J call may be wrong. The V gene's germline CDR1 is MNHEY and CDR2 SVGAGI. This CDR3 is built from 13 residues. CDR3 residues: CASSYGGDNEQFF. CDR3 bases: TGTGCCAGCAGTTACGGCGGAGACAATGAGCAGTTCTTC.

The chain carries TRBV7-2 and TRBJ2-5, with D possibly called TRBD1 or TRBD2 (6 bases each). The CDR3 is 13 amino acids. Germline V gives CDR1 SGHTA, CDR2 FQGNSA. Trimming removed 3 bases from V and 11 bases from J, with 16 bases in between. CDR3 sequence reads: CASSFNGGFEQYF. The CDR3 DNA reads as TGTGCCAGCAGCTTTAACGGGGGCTTTGAGCAGTACTTC.

This clonotype was observed a handful of times. This chain uses TRBV7-8 with TRBJ2-1, with 11 bases aligning to TRBD2. The last part of the DNA fits TRBJ2-7 better; the J call may be wrong. The CDR3 consists of 16 residues. Germline-derived CDR1 and CDR2 are SGHVS and FQNEAQ. The CDR3 nucleotides are TGTGCCAGCAGGATGTACACTAGCGGGAGAATCTACGAGCAGTACTTC. Translating gives CASRMYTSGRIYEQYF.

The CDR3 loop reads CASTPLGGEQFF. The CDR3 DNA sequence: TGTGCCAGCACCCCTCTTGGGGGGGAGCAGTTCTTC. The chain carries TRBV12-3 or TRBV12-4 and TRBJ2-1; D is possibly TRBD2 (6 bases). V shed 7 bases and J shed 10 bases, with 14 bases lying between them. The CDR3 is made up of 12 amino acids.

J is TRBJ2-1 and V is TRBV6-2 or TRBV6-3; D is undetermined. The CDR3 is 17 residues long. Germline V gene data show CDR1 as MNHEY and CDR2 as SVGEGT. Trimming took 0 bases from V and 4 from J, leaving 16 bases between them. The CDR3 coding sequence is TGTGCCAGCAGTTACTCGGTCCTGGGGATTGCTTACAATGAGCAGTTCTTC. It yields the protein CASSYSVLGIAYNEQFF.

This clonotype is medium-sized by share. The rearrangement joins TRBV7-2 to TRBJ2-5; 8 bases are a match to TRBD1. The DNA end lines up better with TRBJ2-7; the J call may be wrong. The CDR3 is made up of 17 amino acids. Germline CDR1 is SGHTA and CDR2 is FQGNSA. The DNA of the CDR3 is TGTGCCAGCAGCCCACGGGGCGGACAGGGCAACTCCTACGAGCAGTACTTC. Protein: CASSPRGGQGNSYEQYF.

The chain links TRBV6-1 to TRBJ2-5, with 10 bases lining up with TRBD1. The CDR3 has 16 residues. V was pared by 0 bases and J by 7 bases, with 8 bases of the junction left unmatched. Germline V gene sequence: CDR1 MNHNS, CDR2 SASEGT. The CDR3 reads CASSEAEGQGLATQYF. The CDR3 DNA follows: TGTGCCAGCAGTGAAGCGGAGGGACAGGGGTTGGCGACCCAGTACTTC.

This clonotype has a handful of counts. The CDR3 loop reads CASSYADFRWNEQYF. The CDR3 nucleotides are TGTGCCAGCAGTTACGCCGACTTCCGGTGGAACGAGCAGTACTTC. The chain links TRBV6-6 to TRBJ2-1; no reliable D call. The DNA end is more similar to TRBJ2-7, so the J call may be wrong. The germline CDR1 and CDR2 sequences are MNHNY and SVGAGI (reference sequence). The CDR3 is made up of 15 amino acids.

The CDR3 nucleotides are TGCGCCAGCAGTGACCGGACTAGCCGAGAGACCCAGTACTTC. Translating gives CASSDRTSRETQYF. The V and J genes are TRBV10-1 and TRBJ2-5; 8 nucleotides line up with TRBD2. The CDR3 is 14 amino acids. J gave up 4 bases and V 3 bases, and 4 bases lay outside the gene matches. Germline V gene sequence: CDR1 WNHNN, CDR2 SYGVQD (reference sequence).

This clonotype was seen a handful of times. This rearrangement joins TRBV7-2 to TRBJ2-5; the D is unclear. Trimming stripped 6 bases from V and 3 bases from J, with 5 bases between. The germline V gene has CDR1 SGHTA and CDR2 FQGNSA. The CDR3 is made up of 11 amino acids. Here the CDR3 DNA reads TGTGCCAGCAGTATTAAAGAGACCCAGTACTTC. Translation: CASSIKETQYF.

By share, this clonotype ranks as large. The junction does not match germline at one end; this may be a read error. CDR3 DNA: TGTGCCAGCAGTGGGCTAGCGGGAGTACATGAGCAGTACTTT. Its protein product is CASSGLAGVHEQYF. This chain joins TRBV6-1 and TRBJ2-3; 10 nucleotides match TRBD2. From germline, CDR1 is MNHNS and CDR2 SASEGT. CDR3 length: 14 residues.

The J gene is TRBJ2-3, the V gene TRBV6-5; D possibly corresponds to TRBD2 (5 bases). V was cut by 0 bases and J by 6 bases, with 16 bases left in between. The CDR3 is 16 residues long. The germline gives CDR1 MNHEY, CDR2 SVGAGI. The CDR3 region is CASSYSNTRASDTQYF. The DNA for the CDR3 is TGTGCCAGCAGTTACTCGAACACTAGAGCCTCGGATACGCAGTATTTT.

J is TRBJ2-1 and V is TRBV27, with a tentative D call TRBD1 (6 bases). The CDR3 length is 16 residues. Deletions cut 2 bases from V and 0 bases from J, with 11 bases between. The V gene's germline CDR1 is MNHEY and CDR2 SMNVEV (reference sequence). CDR3 nucleotide sequence: TGTGCCAGCAGTTTAGTGGGGGCTAGCTCCTACAATGAGCAGTTCTTC. Amino acids: CASSLVGASSYNEQFF.

By sample share, this clonotype is hyperexpanded (1% or more). This chain uses TRBV6-1 with TRBJ2-5, with D possibly matching TRBD2 (5 bases). This CDR3 is built from 12 residues. Trimming removed 9 bases at V and 2 bases at J, with 10 bases between. Germline V gives CDR1 MNHNS, CDR2 SASEGT. The CDR3 is CASGRVQETQYF. The CDR3, as DNA: TGTGCCAGTGGGCGGGTACAAGAGACCCAGTACTTC.

The chain uses TRBV7-2 and TRBJ2-1, with 12 bases that match TRBD1. The tail of the sequence fits TRBJ2-7 better, so the J call may be wrong. The CDR3 extends over 14 amino acids. Germline CDR1 SGHTA, CDR2 FQGNSA. In DNA, the CDR3 is TGTGCCAGCAGCTGGGACAGGGGGCAATACGAGCAGTACTTC. It encodes CASSWDRGQYEQYF.

This clonotype came up a few times. The chain joins TRBV6-1 to TRBJ2-3, with 11 bases matching TRBD2. The DNA end is more similar to TRBJ2-7, so the J call may be wrong. Germline lookup yields CDR1 MNHNS and CDR2 SASEGT. The length of the CDR3 is 15 residues. CDR3 DNA sequence: TGTGCCAGCAAGAAGGGACTAGCGGAGAACTACGAGCAGTACTTC. This encodes CASKKGLAENYEQYF.

This clonotype counts as medium-sized (0.01 to 0.1%). The chain is built from TRBV12-3 or TRBV12-4 and TRBJ2-1; D perhaps matches TRBD1 (6 bases). The better agreement between TRBJ2-7 and the DNA end casts doubt on the J call. CDR3 size: 18 residues. The CDR3 reads CASSLGLGPGTRNYEQYF. Written as DNA, the CDR3 is TGTGCCAGCAGTTTAGGTTTGGGCCCCGGGACAAGAAACTACGAGCAGTACTTC.

This clonotype was counted only a few times. The chain combines TRBV6-1 with TRBJ2-1, with 9 bases lining up with TRBD1. The closer fit of TRBJ2-7 to the DNA end suggests the J call may be wrong. This CDR3 is built from 14 residues. The V gene's germline CDR1 is MNHNS and CDR2 SASEGT. DNA of the CDR3: TGTGCCAGCAGGGAACCGGGACAGGGAGTCGAGCAGTACTTC. Translation: CASREPGQGVEQYF.

The chain employs TRBV12-3 or TRBV12-4 and TRBJ2-5; D is uncertain. Trimming removed 6 bases at V and 11 bases at J, with 19 bases between. The CDR3 is 13 amino acids. The CDR3 bases are TGTGCCAGCAGCCCCGAGGCATACAATGAGCAGTACTTC. Protein product: CASSPEAYNEQYF.

This clonotype qualifies as medium-sized. This chain uses TRBV11-3 with TRBJ2-1; TRBD1 or TRBD2 may be the D gene (5 bases each). Germline V CDR1 and CDR2: SGHNT, YENEEA. This CDR3 has 15 amino acids. Trimming left V 1 base short and J 5 bases short, with 12 bases between. The CDR3: CASSLVGLGDNEQFF. In nucleotides, the CDR3 is TGTGCCAGCAGCTTAGTTGGGCTGGGGGACAATGAGCAGTTCTTC.

The chain is built from TRBV7-2 and TRBJ2-5; TRBD2 might be the D (6 bases). The CDR3 length is 14 residues. Germline CDR1 reads SGHTA; CDR2 reads FQGNSA. Trimming took off 1 base at V and 7 bases at J, with 13 bases between the two ends. The CDR3 DNA follows: TGTGCCAGCAGCTTAGAGGATTGGCGGGGGACCCAGTACTTC. Translating gives CASSLEDWRGTQYF. The complete variable domain, with remaining parts taken from reference TRBV7-2 and TRBJ2-5, reads GAGVSQSPSNKVTEKGKDVELRCDPISGHTALYWYRQSLGQGLEFLIYFQGNSAPDKSGLPSDRFSAERTGGSVSTLTIQRTQQEDSAVYLCASSLEDWRGTQYFGPGTRLLVL.

The sample holds a few counts of this clonotype. The CDR3 here is CASIIAGGYGYTF. DNA of the CDR3: TGTGCCAGCATTATAGCAGGAGGCTATGGCTACACCTTC. This chain joins TRBV6-1 and TRBJ1-2; D remains ambiguous. Germline V gene lookup returns CDR1 MNHNS and CDR2 SASEGT. The CDR3 is 13 amino acids. V was shortened by 7 bases and J by 4 bases, with 13 bases between the two germline ends.

In the case of this clonotype: This may be a read error, as it is one base from a much larger clone. V is TRBV11-3 and J is TRBJ2-3; TRBD2 matches 11 bases. The CDR3 is made up of 17 amino acids. V lost 5 bases and J lost 4; bases outside the gene matches: 11. Germline V gene sequence: CDR1 SGHNT, CDR2 YENEEA. CDR3 coding DNA: TGTGCCAGCAGCACCAGGCGCCTAGCGGGAGGTGCAGATACGCAGTATTTT. Translating it yields CASSTRRLAGGADTQYF.

This clonotype occurred a few times. The chain joins TRBV7-2 to TRBJ2-4, with 11 positions matching TRBD2. The last part of the DNA fits TRBJ2-7 better; the J call may be wrong. The length of the CDR3 is 14 residues. The germline gives CDR1 SGHTA, CDR2 FQGNSA. The CDR3 DNA follows: TGTGCCAGCAGCTTAACTAGCGGGAGTGCCGAGCAGTACTTC. It codes for CASSLTSGSAEQYF.

The V and J genes are TRBV7-2 and TRBJ2-1; D gene ambiguous. V was clipped by 5 bases and J by 13 bases, with 24 bases between them. The CDR3 is 15 amino acids. CDR1 SGHTA and CDR2 FQGNSA come from the germline V gene. The CDR3 region has the DNA TGTGCCAGCAGCCATGCCGCGGCAGTCCAAGAGACCCAGTTCTTC. Translation gives CASSHAAAVQETQFF.

Note on this clonotype: Mismatch with germline at one junction end may stem from a read error. The genes are TRBV6-1 and TRBJ2-1, with 8 nucleotides matching TRBD1. The V gene's germline CDR1 is MNHNS and CDR2 SASEGT. The CDR3 consists of 13 residues. The CDR3 here is CATDRTGKETQFF. CDR3 coding DNA: TGCGCCACCGACCGGACAGGGAAAGAGACCCAGTTCTTC.